Listed below are T cell receptor beta chains from one sample, sequenced in a study of regulatory T cells in long-lasting Graves disease. TCRdb reprocessed the multiplex PCR reads via MiXCR and lists one record per CDR3 protein. The table lists hundreds of thousands of distinct CDR3 sequences, 15% to 20% of them singletons. These data also featured in a second study, about T cells in Graves' hyperthyroidism and ophthalmopathy.

The specimen was peripheral blood mononuclear cells (PBMCs), collected at new diagnosis, from a patient treated with antithyroid drugs. These receptors were obtained from a woman in her 30s with Graves disease. Each CDR3 is given with its conserved first and last residue. The D gene is left open where the match is weak. Size is stated for part of the rows, as once, few or many counts, or as a class when the clone is expanded.

-	TRBV19	-	TRBJ1-5	CASKLGTIENQPQHF	TGTGCCAGTAAGTTAGGGACAATCGAGAATCAGCCCCAGCATTTT
once	TRBV5-4	-	TRBJ1-3	CASSPGGRTGNTIYF	TGTGCCAGCAGCCCGGGCGGGAGGACTGGAAACACCATATATTTT
-	TRBV28	TRBD2	TRBJ2-1	CASRRSGSGRAYNEQFF	TGTGCCAGCAGAAGAAGCGGGAGCGGAAGGGCATACAATGAGCAGTTCTTC
many	TRBV20-1	-	TRBJ2-2	CSARRAAGELFF	TGCAGTGCTAGAAGAGCGGCCGGGGAGCTGTTTTTT
-	TRBV10-3	-	TRBJ2-3	CAIRLGVTDTQYF	TGTGCCATCAGACTAGGAGTCACAGATACGCAGTATTTT
few	TRBV10-3	TRBD1	TRBJ2-7	CAISEGPGQGTYEQYF	TGTGCCATCAGTGAAGGGCCGGGACAGGGAACCTACGAGCAGTACTTC
many	TRBV6-1	-	TRBJ1-1	CASDGTQHTEAFF	TGTGCCAGTGACGGGACCCAACACACTGAAGCTTTCTTT
many	TRBV25-1	-	TRBJ1-1	CASSETTGTSRMNTEAFF	TGTGCCAGCAGTGAAACCACCGGGACAAGTAGGATGAACACTGAAGCTTTCTTT
many	TRBV27	TRBD2	TRBJ2-7	CASSRGLAQTYEQYF	TGTGCCAGCAGCCGCGGACTAGCTCAAACCTACGAGCAGTACTTC
-	TRBV24-1	TRBD1	TRBJ2-7	CATSDSLTGTNEQYF	TGTGCCACCAGTGATTCGTTGACAGGGACAAACGAGCAGTACTTC
many	TRBV12-3/TRBV12-4	TRBD2	TRBJ2-7	CASRLAGPSYEQYF	TGTGCCAGCAGACTAGCGGGACCCTCCTACGAGCAGTACTTC
few	TRBV20-1	TRBD1	TRBJ1-5	CSAPRTGDVYSNQPQHF	TGCAGTGCACCACGGACAGGGGATGTCTATAGCAATCAGCCCCAGCATTTT
-	TRBV18	TRBD2	TRBJ2-1	CASSPTSGPRLFLIDEQFF	TGTGCCAGCTCACCGACTAGCGGACCCCGATTATTTCTTATTGATGAGCAGTTCTTC
many	TRBV6-1	-	TRBJ2-5	CASSHAQAQETQYF	TGTGCCAGCAGCCATGCGCAGGCCCAAGAGACCCAGTACTTC
few	TRBV7-9	-	TRBJ2-2	CASRRGTGELFF	TGTGCCAGCAGACGAGGCACCGGGGAGCTGTTTTTT
few	TRBV6-5	-	TRBJ1-1	CVSSSAWEGGTEAFF	TGTGTCAGCAGTTCTGCTTGGGAGGGAGGCACTGAAGCTTTCTTT
many	TRBV27	TRBD2	TRBJ2-1	CASSLVTSGGYNEQFF	TGTGCCAGCAGTTTGGTAACTAGCGGAGGCTACAATGAGCAGTTCTTC
many	TRBV12-3/TRBV12-4	TRBD1	TRBJ1-1	CASLPGQSTEAFF	TGTGCCTCCCTCCCGGGACAGAGCACTGAAGCTTTCTTT
many	TRBV18	TRBD1	TRBJ1-5	CASSPTSTGLSNQPQHF	TGTGCCAGCTCACCGACCTCGACAGGGTTAAGCAATCAGCCCCAGCATTTT
many	TRBV28	TRBD1	TRBJ2-6	CASNTGGLSGANVLTF	TGTGCCAGCAACACAGGGGGCCTTTCTGGGGCCAACGTCCTGACTTTC
-	TRBV2	-	TRBJ1-1	CASSERVTAEAFF	TGTGCCAGCAGTGAACGGGTCACGGCTGAAGCTTTCTTT
many	TRBV12-3/TRBV12-4	-	TRBJ1-1	CASSPRFRGANTEAFF	TGTGCCAGCAGTCCGAGATTCCGGGGGGCGAACACTGAAGCTTTCTTT
few	TRBV6-1	-	TRBJ2-7	CASSEALASRPYEQYF	TGTGCCAGCAGTGAAGCGTTGGCCTCCCGCCCTTACGAGCAGTACTTC
many	TRBV5-1	TRBD1	TRBJ1-1	CASSTNTGAGNTEAFF	TGCGCCAGCAGTACAAACACAGGGGCTGGAAACACTGAAGCTTTCTTT
few	TRBV20-1	-	TRBJ2-1	CSPRIEAPYNEQFF	TGCAGCCCGAGGATAGAGGCCCCCTACAATGAGCAGTTCTTC
-	TRBV9	-	TRBJ2-7	CASSPGGMAALGEQYF	TGTGCCAGCAGCCCCGGCGGAATGGCGGCCTTAGGGGAGCAGTACTTC
many	TRBV27	-	TRBJ2-1	CASSPPGPIEQFF	TGTGCCAGCAGTCCACCGGGCCCAATCGAGCAGTTCTTC
many	TRBV2	TRBD1	TRBJ2-3	CASSERQGADTQYF	TGTGCCAGCAGTGAAAGACAGGGGGCAGATACGCAGTATTTT
many	TRBV12-3/TRBV12-4	-	TRBJ1-4	CASRWDTSTNEKLFF	TGTGCCAGCAGATGGGACACCTCAACTAATGAAAAACTGTTTTTT
few	TRBV20-1	-	TRBJ2-3	CSARQYRMTLGRTDTQYF	TGCAGTGCTAGACAATATAGGATGACCTTAGGTCGCACAGATACGCAGTATTTT
-	TRBV6-1	TRBD2	TRBJ2-7	CASTTLAGGSHEQYF	TGTGCCAGCACTACGCTAGCGGGAGGGAGCCACGAGCAGTACTTC
many	TRBV28	-	TRBJ2-7	CASSGPFHAYEQYF	TGTGCCAGCTCCGGGCCGTTCCACGCCTACGAGCAGTACTTC
many	TRBV29-1	TRBD2	TRBJ2-7	CSVAALAGVPEQYF	TGCAGCGTTGCCGCACTAGCGGGAGTTCCCGAGCAGTACTTC
many	TRBV28	-	TRBJ2-3	CASRSGRADTQYF	TGTGCCAGCAGATCCGGTCGGGCAGATACGCAGTATTTT
-	TRBV18	-	TRBJ2-3	CASSGLEKDTQYF	TGTGCCAGCTCTGGGCTAGAAAAAGATACGCAGTATTTT
-	TRBV7-2	-	TRBJ1-1	CASSFIGSGEAFF	TGTGCCAGCAGCTTTATCGGGAGCGGTGAAGCTTTCTTT
many	TRBV20-1	-	TRBJ2-3	CSAGTLGLDTQYF	TGCAGTGCCGGCACACTAGGACTGGATACGCAGTATTTT
-	TRBV6-1	TRBD1	TRBJ1-5	CASSAGQAINQPQHF	TGTGCCAGCAGCGCAGGACAGGCCATCAATCAGCCCCAGCATTTT
few	TRBV5-1	TRBD2	TRBJ2-2	CASGRTSGSAGELFF	TGCGCCAGCGGAAGGACTAGCGGGAGCGCCGGGGAGCTGTTTTTT
-	TRBV7-8	-	TRBJ1-3	CASSLGAGGAGNTIYF	TGTGCCAGCAGCTTAGGGGCCGGCGGGGCTGGAAACACCATATATTTT
-	TRBV14	TRBD2	TRBJ2-1	CASSRGLAGNNNEQFF	TGTGCCAGCAGCCGCGGACTAGCGGGAAACAACAATGAGCAGTTCTTC
many	TRBV2	TRBD2	TRBJ2-1	CASGGERSYNEQFF	TGTGCCAGCGGGGGGGAGAGGTCCTACAATGAGCAGTTCTTC
-	TRBV20-1	-	TRBJ2-1	CSARDRGIRQTRVPLSNEQFF	TGCAGTGCTAGAGATCGGGGGATACGTCAGACGCGGGTCCCTCTTAGTAATGAGCAGTTCTTC
few	TRBV20-1	-	TRBJ2-7	CSARGQEYEQYF	TGCAGTGCTAGAGGACAGGAATACGAGCAGTACTTC
few	TRBV7-9	TRBD2	TRBJ2-5	CASSLVGTSEQETQYF	TGTGCCAGCAGCTTAGTTGGGACTAGCGAGCAAGAGACCCAGTACTTC
many	TRBV28	-	TRBJ1-5	CASRTDSLQPQHF	TGTGCCAGCAGGACGGACAGTTTACAGCCCCAGCATTTT
few	TRBV7-9	-	TRBJ2-7	CASSLVQRASSYEQYF	TGTGCCAGCAGCTTAGTGCAGCGGGCAAGCTCCTACGAGCAGTACTTC
many	TRBV29-1	-	TRBJ2-5	CSVEDPKKASRATQYF	TGCAGCGTTGAAGACCCGAAGAAGGCCTCCCGAGCGACCCAGTACTTC
many	TRBV10-3	TRBD1	TRBJ1-1	CAITRQGRGTEAFF	TGTGCCATCACCCGACAGGGCCGGGGGACTGAAGCTTTCTTT
many	TRBV6-1	-	TRBJ1-1	CASNKPGTREAFF	TGTGCCAGCAATAAACCGGGCACACGTGAAGCTTTCTTT
many	TRBV29-1	-	TRBJ1-5	CSVAISYSNQPQHF	TGCAGCGTCGCTATTTCCTATAGCAATCAGCCCCAGCATTTT
many	TRBV11-2	-	TRBJ2-2	CASSLGGRVSGELFF	TGTGCCAGCAGCTTAGGCGGCAGGGTGTCCGGGGAGCTGTTTTTT
many	TRBV11-2	-	TRBJ2-1	CASSDYNEQFF	TGTGCCAGCAGCGACTACAATGAGCAGTTCTTC
few	TRBV3-1	TRBD1	TRBJ1-2	CASSQGGQFYGYTF	TGTGCCAGCAGCCAAGGGGGACAGTTCTATGGCTACACCTTC
many	TRBV2	-	TRBJ2-1	CASSVYNEQFF	TGTGCCAGCAGTGTCTACAATGAGCAGTTCTTC
-	TRBV28	-	TRBJ1-3	CASNLVASGNTIYF	TGTGCCAGCAATTTGGTCGCTTCTGGAAACACCATATATTTT
-	TRBV20-1	TRBD2	TRBJ2-7	CSVGTSGLRSSYEQYF	TGCAGTGTTGGGACTAGCGGCCTAAGGAGCTCCTACGAGCAGTACTTC